The sequence of this TCR beta chain was determined in a study of memory CD4+ T cells and cytomegalovirus serostatus. Authors' data handling: After removing out-of-frame reads, around 2,000,000 distinct TCRbeta sequences remained. Sequencing used immunoSEQ multiplex PCR; TCRdb keeps in-frame clones, though not all of them. D and trimming come from the DNA, and the V and J calls and clone size come from that table. Of tens of thousands of clones listed, over 75% are singletons. The study, taken as a whole, reports: The CMV-associated TCR signature appears largely within the CD4+ memory repertoire.

Single viable CD3+CD4+CD8-CD45RO+ cells were sorted as the memory CD4+ T cells. Germline CDR1 SNHLY, CDR2 FYNNEI. The CDR3 covers 18 residues. The V and J ends lost 6 bases and 0 bases respectively, with 21 bases between them. As regards this clone: The antigen remains undetermined.

The chain has TRBV2 and TRBJ2-4, with a tentative D call TRBD1 (5 bases). Sequencing used memory CD4+ T cells from blood. The TCR originated in an adult in good health and CMV-seronegative. CDR3 sequence: CASRFLVLTDLAKNIQYF. CDR3 DNA sequence: TGTGCCAGCAGATTCCTTGTGCTGACAGACCTAGCCAAAAACATTCAGTACTTC.